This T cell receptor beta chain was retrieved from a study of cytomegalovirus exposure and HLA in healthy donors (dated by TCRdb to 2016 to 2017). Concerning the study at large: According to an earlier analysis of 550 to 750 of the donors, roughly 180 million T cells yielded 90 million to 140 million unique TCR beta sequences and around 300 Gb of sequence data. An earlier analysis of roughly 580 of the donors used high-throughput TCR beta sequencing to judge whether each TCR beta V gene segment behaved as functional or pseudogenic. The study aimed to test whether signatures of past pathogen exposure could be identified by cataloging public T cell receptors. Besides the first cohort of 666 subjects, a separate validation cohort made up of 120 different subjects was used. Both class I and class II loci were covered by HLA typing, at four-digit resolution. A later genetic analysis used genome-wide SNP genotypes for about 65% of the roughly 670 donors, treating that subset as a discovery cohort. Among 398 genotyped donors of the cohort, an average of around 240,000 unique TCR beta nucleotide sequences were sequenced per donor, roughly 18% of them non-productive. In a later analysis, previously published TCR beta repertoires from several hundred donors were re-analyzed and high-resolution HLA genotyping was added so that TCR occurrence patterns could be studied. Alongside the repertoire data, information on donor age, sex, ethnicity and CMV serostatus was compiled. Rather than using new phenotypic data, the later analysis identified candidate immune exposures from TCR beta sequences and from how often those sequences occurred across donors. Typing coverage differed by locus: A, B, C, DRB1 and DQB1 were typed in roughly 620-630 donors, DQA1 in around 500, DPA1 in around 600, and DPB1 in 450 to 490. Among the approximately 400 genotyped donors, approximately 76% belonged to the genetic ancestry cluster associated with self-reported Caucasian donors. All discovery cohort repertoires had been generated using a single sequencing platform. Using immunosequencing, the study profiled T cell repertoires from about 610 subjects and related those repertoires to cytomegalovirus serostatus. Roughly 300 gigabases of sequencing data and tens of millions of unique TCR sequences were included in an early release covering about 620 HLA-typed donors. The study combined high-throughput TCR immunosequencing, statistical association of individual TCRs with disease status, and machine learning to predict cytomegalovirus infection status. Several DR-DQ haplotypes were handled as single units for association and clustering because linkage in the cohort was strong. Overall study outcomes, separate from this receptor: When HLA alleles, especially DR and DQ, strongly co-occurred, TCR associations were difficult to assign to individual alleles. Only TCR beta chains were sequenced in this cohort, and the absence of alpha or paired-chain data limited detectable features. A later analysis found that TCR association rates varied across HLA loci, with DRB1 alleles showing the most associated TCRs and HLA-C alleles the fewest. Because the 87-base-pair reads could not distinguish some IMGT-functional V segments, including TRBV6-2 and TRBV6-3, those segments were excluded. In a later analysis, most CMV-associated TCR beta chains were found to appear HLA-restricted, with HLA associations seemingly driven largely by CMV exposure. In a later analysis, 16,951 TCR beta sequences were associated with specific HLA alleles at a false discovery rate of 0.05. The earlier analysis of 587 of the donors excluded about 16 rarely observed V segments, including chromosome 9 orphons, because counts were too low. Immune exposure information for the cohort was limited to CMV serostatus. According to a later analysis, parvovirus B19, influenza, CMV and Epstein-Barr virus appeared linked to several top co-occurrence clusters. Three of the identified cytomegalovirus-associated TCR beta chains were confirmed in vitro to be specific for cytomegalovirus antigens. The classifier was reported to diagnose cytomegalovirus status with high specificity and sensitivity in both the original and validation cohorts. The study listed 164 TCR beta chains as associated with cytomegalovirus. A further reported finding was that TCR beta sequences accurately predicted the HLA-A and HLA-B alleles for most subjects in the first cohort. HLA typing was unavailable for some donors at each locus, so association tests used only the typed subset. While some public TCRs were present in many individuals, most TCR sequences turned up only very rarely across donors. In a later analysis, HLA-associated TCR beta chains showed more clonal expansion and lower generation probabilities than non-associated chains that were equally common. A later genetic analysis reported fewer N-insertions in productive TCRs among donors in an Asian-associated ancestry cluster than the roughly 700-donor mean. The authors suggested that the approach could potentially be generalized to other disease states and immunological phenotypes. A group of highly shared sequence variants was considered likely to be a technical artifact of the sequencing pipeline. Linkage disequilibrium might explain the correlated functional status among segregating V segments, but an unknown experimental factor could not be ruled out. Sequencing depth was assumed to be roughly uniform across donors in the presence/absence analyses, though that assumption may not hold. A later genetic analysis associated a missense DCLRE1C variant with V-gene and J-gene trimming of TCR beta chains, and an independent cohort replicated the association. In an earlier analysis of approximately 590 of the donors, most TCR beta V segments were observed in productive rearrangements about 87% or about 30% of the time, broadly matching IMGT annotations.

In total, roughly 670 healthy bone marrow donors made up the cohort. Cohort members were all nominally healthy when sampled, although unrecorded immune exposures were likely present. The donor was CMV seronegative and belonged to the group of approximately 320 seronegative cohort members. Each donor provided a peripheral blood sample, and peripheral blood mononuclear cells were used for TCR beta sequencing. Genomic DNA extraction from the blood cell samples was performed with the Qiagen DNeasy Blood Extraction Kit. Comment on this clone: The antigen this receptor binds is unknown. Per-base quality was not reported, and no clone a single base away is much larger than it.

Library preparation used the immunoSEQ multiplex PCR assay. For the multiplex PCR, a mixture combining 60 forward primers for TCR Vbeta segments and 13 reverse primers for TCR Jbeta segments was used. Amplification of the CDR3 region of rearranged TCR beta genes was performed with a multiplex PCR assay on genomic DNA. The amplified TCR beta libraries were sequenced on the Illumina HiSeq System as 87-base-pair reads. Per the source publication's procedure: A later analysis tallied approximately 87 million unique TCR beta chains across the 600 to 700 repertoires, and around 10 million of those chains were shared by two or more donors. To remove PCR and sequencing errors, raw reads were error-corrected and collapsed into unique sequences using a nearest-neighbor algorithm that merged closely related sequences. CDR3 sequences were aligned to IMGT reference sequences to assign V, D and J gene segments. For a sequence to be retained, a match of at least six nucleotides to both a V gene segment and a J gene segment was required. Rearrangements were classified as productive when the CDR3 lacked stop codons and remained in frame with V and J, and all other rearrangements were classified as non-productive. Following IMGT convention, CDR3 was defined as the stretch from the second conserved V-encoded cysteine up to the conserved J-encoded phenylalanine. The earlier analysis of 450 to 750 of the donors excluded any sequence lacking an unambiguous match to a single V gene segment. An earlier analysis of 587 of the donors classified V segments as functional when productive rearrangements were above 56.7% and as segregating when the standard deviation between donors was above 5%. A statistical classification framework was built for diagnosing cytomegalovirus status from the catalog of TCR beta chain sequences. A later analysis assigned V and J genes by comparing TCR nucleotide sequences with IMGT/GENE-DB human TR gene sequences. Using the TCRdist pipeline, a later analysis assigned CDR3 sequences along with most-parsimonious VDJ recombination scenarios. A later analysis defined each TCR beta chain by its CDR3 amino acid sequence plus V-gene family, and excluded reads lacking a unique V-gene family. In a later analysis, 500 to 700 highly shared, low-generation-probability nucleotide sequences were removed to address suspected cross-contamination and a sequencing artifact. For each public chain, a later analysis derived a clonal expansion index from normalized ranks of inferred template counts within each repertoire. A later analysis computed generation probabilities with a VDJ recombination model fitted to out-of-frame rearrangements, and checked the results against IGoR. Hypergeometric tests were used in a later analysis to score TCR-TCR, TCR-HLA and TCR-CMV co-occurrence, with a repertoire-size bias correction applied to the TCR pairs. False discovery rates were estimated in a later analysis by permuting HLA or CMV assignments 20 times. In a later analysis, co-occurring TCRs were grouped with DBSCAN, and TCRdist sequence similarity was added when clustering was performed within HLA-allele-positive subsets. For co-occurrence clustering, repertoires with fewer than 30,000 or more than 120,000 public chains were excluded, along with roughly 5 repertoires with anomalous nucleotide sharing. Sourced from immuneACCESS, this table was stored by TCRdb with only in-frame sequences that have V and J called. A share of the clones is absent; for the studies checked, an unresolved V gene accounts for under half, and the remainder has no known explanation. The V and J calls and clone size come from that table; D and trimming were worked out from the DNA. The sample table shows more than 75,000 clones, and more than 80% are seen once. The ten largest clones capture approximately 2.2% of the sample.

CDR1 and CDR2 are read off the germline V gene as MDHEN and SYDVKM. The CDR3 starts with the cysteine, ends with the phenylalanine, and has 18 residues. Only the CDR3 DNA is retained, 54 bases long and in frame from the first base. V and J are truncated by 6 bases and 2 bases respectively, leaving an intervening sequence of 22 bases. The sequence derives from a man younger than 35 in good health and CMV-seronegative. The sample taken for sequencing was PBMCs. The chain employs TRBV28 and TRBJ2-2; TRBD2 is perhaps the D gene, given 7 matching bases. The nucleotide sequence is TGTGCCAGCAGGCGGGGGACAACTTGGAAGTTTAACACCGGGGAGCTGTTTTTT. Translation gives CASRRGTTWKFNTGELFF.